One sample yielded the 26 T cell receptor beta chains listed below, sequenced in a study of T cell repertoires in cytomegalovirus infection. TCRdb independently ran MiXCR on the reads; one entry per CDR3 protein. The sample yields around 440,000 distinct CDR3 sequences, about 10% seen once. Sequenced: PBMCs. The receptors stem from a human donor in good health (CMV status not recorded). Some clones in this sample may be carry-over from other donors' samples.

The table lists this clonotype with many counts. V is TRBV12-3 or TRBV12-4 and J is TRBJ1-2; 8 bases are shared with TRBD1. CDR3 length: 15 residues. The trim removed 6 bases at V and 4 bases at J, leaving 10 bases unmatched. The CDR3 spells CASSPTGARGYGYTF. In nucleotides, the CDR3 is TGTGCCAGCAGCCCGACAGGGGCGCGCGGCTATGGCTACACCTTC.

This clonotype has ten or more counts. V is TRBV7-2 and J is TRBJ2-3; D may correspond to TRBD1 or TRBD2 (5 bases each). V was cut by 2 bases and J by 6 bases, with 12 bases left in between. This CDR3 is 14 amino acids long. Germline values: CDR1 SGHTA, CDR2 FQGNSA. The CDR3 sequence: CASSLIAWGDTQYF. CDR3 nucleotides: TGTGCCAGCAGCTTAATCGCCTGGGGGGATACGCAGTATTTT.

This clonotype appeared a few times. This sequence joins TRBV9 and TRBJ1-6, with a tentative D call TRBD1 (5 bases). V was cut by 3 bases and J by 7 bases, with 14 bases left in between. This CDR3 has 15 amino acids. Germline CDR1 SGDLS, CDR2 YYNGEE. The CDR3 loop is CASSAWDGGNSPLHF. CDR3 coding DNA: TGTGCCAGCAGCGCCTGGGACGGAGGGAATTCACCCCTCCACTTT.

This clonotype has more than one count but fewer than ten. The CDR3 bases are TGCAGCGCTGGGACAGTCTACAATGAGCAGTTCTTC. It encodes CSAGTVYNEQFF. This chain links TRBV29-1 with TRBJ2-1, with TRBD1 matching 7 bases. V was pared by 7 bases and J by 3 bases, with 3 bases of the junction left unmatched. CDR3 length: 12 residues. Germline V lookup: CDR1 SQVTM, CDR2 ANQGSEA.

Of note for this clonotype: A much larger clonotype is one base distant, so this may be a read error. J is TRBJ1-2 and V is TRBV28; TRBD1 matches 7 bases. This CDR3 is 13 amino acids long. Germline CDR1 MDHEN, CDR2 SYDVKM. DNA of the CDR3: TGTGCCAACAGTTTGGTGCAGGGGGACGGCTACACCTTC. This codes for CANSLVQGDGYTF.

Regarding this clonotype: This clone may be a read error of a much larger clone one base away. The genes are TRBV11-3 and TRBJ2-1, with 8 bases fitting TRBD2. CDR1 and CDR2 from the germline V gene are SGHNT and YENEEA. The CDR3 totals 16 residues. The CDR3 region is CTSSPPGTSSYNEQFF. CDR3 coding DNA: TGTACCAGCAGCCCACCCGGGACTAGCTCCTACAATGAGCAGTTCTTC.

This clonotype showed up many times. V is TRBV29-1 and J is TRBJ2-5; tentatively, D is TRBD1 (6 bases). The CDR3 contains 15 residues. Germline CDR1 is SQVTM and CDR2 is ANQGSEA. Deletions cut 0 bases from V and 1 base from J, with 12 bases between. The CDR3 DNA reads TGCAGCGTTGAAGATCCAGGACAGTCCCAAGAGACCCAGTACTTC. It yields the protein CSVEDPGQSQETQYF.

This clonotype has only a few counts. The chain combines TRBV24-1 with TRBJ1-5; TRBD1 agrees at 10 bases. The CDR3 contains 16 residues. V lost 6 bases and J lost 2; bases outside the gene matches: 6. CDR1 and CDR2 from the germline V gene are KGHDR and SFDVKD. CDR3 nucleotides: TGTGCCACCAGTCAGCATGGGACAGGGGGCAATCAGCCCCAGCATTTT. It is translated as CATSQHGTGGNQPQHF.

The V gene is TRBV6-4, the J gene TRBJ1-6; D is undetermined. Trimming cost V 2 bases and J 7 bases, with 6 bases left between them. From germline, CDR1 is MRHNA and CDR2 SNTAGT. The CDR3 has 13 residues. DNA for the CDR3: TGTGCCAGCAGTGACAGATTGAATTCACCCCTCCACTTT. Translated: CASSDRLNSPLHF.

This clonotype was seen ten or more times. The V call is TRBV6-1, the J call TRBJ2-4; D perhaps matches TRBD2 (5 bases). V was cut by 1 base and J by 4 bases, with 5 bases left in between. The germline V gene encodes CDR1 MNHNS and CDR2 SASEGT. The CDR3 runs 13 residues. CDR3 nucleotides: TGTGCCAGCAGTGAAGGCGGGAAAAACATTCAGTACTTC. This codes for CASSEGGKNIQYF.

This clonotype turned up a few times. The chain links TRBV5-1 to TRBJ1-3; D unclear. V dropped 3 bases and J dropped 0 bases, with 7 bases sitting between them. Germline V lookup: CDR1 SGHRS, CDR2 YFSETQ. The CDR3 is made up of 14 amino acids. CDR3 sequence: CASSSGVSGNTIYF. The CDR3 DNA sequence: TGCGCCAGCAGCTCAGGAGTCTCTGGAAACACCATATATTTT.

This chain links TRBV29-1 with TRBJ2-5, with a possible D match to TRBD2 (6 bases). Per germline, CDR1 SQVTM and CDR2 ANQGSEA. Trimming cost V 1 base and J 7 bases, with 16 bases left between them. This CDR3 has 14 amino acids. CDR3 region: CSVEGVAAHGTQYF. DNA for the CDR3: TGCAGCGTTGAAGGGGTAGCGGCTCATGGGACCCAGTACTTC.

This clonotype was detected only a few times. This sequence joins TRBV12-3 or TRBV12-4 and TRBJ2-7; 11 bases map to TRBD2. With 4 bases clipped from V and 0 bases from J, the junction kept 5 bases outside the gene matches. The CDR3 spans 16 residues. This chain's CDR3 is CASSSRGLAGSYEQYF. In DNA, the CDR3 is TGTGCCAGCAGTTCACGCGGACTAGCGGGCTCCTACGAGCAGTACTTC.

J is TRBJ2-1 and V is TRBV2; 9 nucleotides agree with TRBD1. Germline V gene lookup returns CDR1 SNHLY and CDR2 FYNNEI. CDR3 length: 13 amino acids. The V gene end was trimmed by 4 bases and the J gene end by 10 bases; junction bases not matched to a gene: 5. CDR3 in DNA: TGTGCCAGCAGTGGGGAGGACAGGGGAGAGCAGTTCTTC. Amino acid sequence: CASSGEDRGEQFF.

The J gene is TRBJ1-1, the V gene TRBV2; 7 bases map to TRBD1. CDR3 length equals 16 residues. The V gene's germline CDR1 is SNHLY and CDR2 FYNNEI. V gave up 5 bases and J gave up 4 bases; unmatched junction bases: 13. CDR3: CASSIRTGRGGTEAFF. In DNA form, the CDR3 reads TGTGCCAGCAGTATCCGGACAGGCCGAGGGGGCACTGAAGCTTTCTTT.

As for this clonotype: A much larger clone sits a single nucleotide away, making a read error possible. The chain joins TRBV11-2 to TRBJ1-2, with unresolved D. This CDR3 is 15 amino acids long. Per the germline V gene, CDR1 is SGHAT and CDR2 is FQNNGV. V lost 5 bases and J lost 0, with 13 bases in between. CDR3 DNA sequence: TGTGCCAGCAGCACCCGACACGATCCTAACTATGGCTACACCTTC. Translating gives CASSTRHDPNYGYTF.

This clonotype was picked up many times. This rearrangement joins TRBV29-1 to TRBJ1-1; TRBD1 aligns across 9 bases. Germline CDR1 is SQVTM and CDR2 is ANQGSEA. The CDR3 contains 14 residues. J was trimmed by 1 base and V by 4 bases; bases with no gene match: 4. CDR3 bases: TGCAGCGTTGGACCGGGACAGGGGAACACTGAAGCTTTCTTT. Translation: CSVGPGQGNTEAFF. Full variable domain (outside the CDR3, taken from reference TRBV29-1 and TRBJ1-1): SAVISQKPSRDICQRGTSLTIQCQVDSQVTMMFWYRQQPGQSLTLIATANQGSEATYESGFVIDKFPISRPNLTFSTLTVSNMSPEDSSIYLCSVGPGQGNTEAFFGQGTRLTVV.

The table lists this clonotype with many counts. In DNA, the CDR3 is TGTGCCAGCAGCCCGACAGCTAAGGGAGCTTTCTTT. Protein product: CASSPTAKGAFF. This chain connects TRBV7-9 to TRBJ1-1; tentative D call: TRBD1 (5 bases). From germline, CDR1 is SEHNR and CDR2 FQNEAQ (reference sequence). The CDR3 has 12 residues. The V end was cut by 5 bases, the J end by 10 bases, with 14 bases between.

This clonotype was recorded many times. The chain couples TRBV28 to TRBJ2-2; D gene ambiguous. Trimming stripped 6 bases from V and 2 bases from J, with 7 bases between. From germline, CDR1 is MDHEN and CDR2 SYDVKM. The CDR3 length is 13 residues. The CDR3 is CASRATNTGELFF. DNA for the CDR3: TGTGCCAGCAGGGCGACAAACACCGGGGAGCTGTTTTTT.

This clonotype has more than one count but fewer than ten. The chain combines TRBV12-3 or TRBV12-4 with TRBJ2-1, with 9 bases fitting TRBD2. Germline trimming cut 1 base from V and 0 bases from J; bases unmatched to any gene: 10. CDR3 length: 19 residues. CDR3 protein: CASSLGFLSGGSSYNEQFF. The CDR3 coding sequence is TGTGCCAGCAGTTTAGGCTTTCTAAGCGGGGGGAGCTCCTACAATGAGCAGTTCTTC.

In this sample, this clonotype turned up a few times. The chain carries TRBV5-1 and TRBJ1-2; D is perhaps TRBD1 (6 bases). This CDR3 is 14 amino acids long. CDR1 is SGHRS and CDR2 is YFSETQ in the germline V gene. Deletions cut 1 base from V and 5 bases from J, with 12 bases between. The CDR3 DNA reads as TGCGCCAGCAGCTTGTTGCAGGGGAGTTATGGCTACACCTTC. Translating it yields CASSLLQGSYGYTF.

This chain links TRBV20-1 with TRBJ1-1; TRBD1 aligns across 7 bases. This CDR3 contains 14 residues. The germline CDR1 and CDR2 sequences are DFQATT and SNEGSKA (reference sequence). The V gene end was trimmed by 4 bases and the J gene end by 5 bases; junction bases not matched to a gene: 10. CDR3 region: CSAISRGQRTEAFF. The CDR3, as DNA: TGCAGTGCTATTTCTAGGGGGCAGCGAACTGAAGCTTTCTTT.

This clonotype showed up many times. The gene calls are TRBV12-5 and TRBJ2-7, with D unresolved. CDR3 length equals 15 residues. Trimming removed 7 bases at V and 3 bases at J, with 19 bases between. Germline V gene lookup returns CDR1 LGHNT and CDR2 FRNRAP. CDR3 loop: CASVEPSALHYEQYF. The CDR3 coding sequence is TGTGCTAGTGTTGAACCCTCGGCACTGCACTACGAGCAGTACTTC.

V and J are TRBV20-1 and TRBJ2-5, with 8 bases that match TRBD2. The trim removed 6 bases at V and 4 bases at J, leaving 10 bases unmatched. There are 14 residues in the CDR3. Germline V gene lookup returns CDR1 DFQATT and CDR2 SNEGSKA (reference sequence). CDR3 nucleotide sequence: TGCAGTGCCAATCCTAGCGGGTTACGAGAGACCCAGTACTTC. It yields the protein CSANPSGLRETQYF.

The V gene is TRBV5-1, the J gene TRBJ2-2, with TRBD2 matching over 7 bases. This CDR3 is built from 17 residues. Per the germline V gene, CDR1 is SGHRS and CDR2 is YFSETQ. J gave up 2 bases and V 3 bases, and 10 bases lay outside the gene matches. CDR3 bases: TGCGCCAGCAGCTCCCCACCGGCGGGAGCCAACACCGGGGAGCTGTTTTTT. Protein product: CASSSPPAGANTGELFF.

This clonotype was picked up a small number of times. This sequence joins TRBV24-1 and TRBJ2-1; D might be TRBD2 (5 bases). V lost 3 bases and J 4 bases, leaving 12 bases between the germline ends. CDR1 KGHDR and CDR2 SFDVKD come from the germline V gene. This CDR3 is 15 amino acids long. CDR3 nucleotide sequence: TGTGCCACCAGTGATCCAGCGGCCGCTTACAATGAGCAGTTCTTC. It encodes CATSDPAAAYNEQFF.